This paragraph reports one TCR beta chain. TCRdb keeps only in-frame clones here, not all; method: immunoSEQ multiplex PCR. Of 180,000 or so clones in the sample, 91% were seen once. This record belongs to a study of control samples from healthy donors and cancer patients. The sample consisted of blood. The sequence came from a woman in her 30s in good health.

CDR3 sequence reads: CASSLRTSGNEQFF. The CDR3 DNA is TGTGCCAGCTCACTACGGACTAGCGGGAATGAGCAGTTCTTC. V is TRBV18 and J is TRBJ2-1; TRBD2 matches at 11 bases. Germline values: CDR1 KGHSH, CDR2 LQKENI. J lost 7 bases, V lost 4 bases, and 3 bases had no gene match. The CDR3 loop spans 14 amino acids.